These T cell receptor beta chains were read from a single sample in a study of T cells in Graves' hyperthyroidism and ophthalmopathy. TCRdb re-derived calls from the multiplex PCR reads in MiXCR, one entry per CDR3 protein. The data show approximately 560,000 distinct CDR3 sequences, under 60% seen once. Sequencing input: peripheral blood or thyroid tissue (not recorded which). These receptors all stem from a young woman with Graves' hyperthyroidism. Each CDR3 is given with its conserved first and last residue. A D gene is named only where the DNA matches it firmly. The size of a clone is reported for some rows only, either as once, few or many, or as a class for expanded clones.

NA	TRBJ1-1	once	TRBV29-1	TGCAGCGTTAGCGGATGGAATGAAGCTTTCTTT	CSVSGWNEAFF
TRBD1	TRBJ1-5	NA	TRBV12-3/TRBV12-4	TGTGCCAGCAGCCCTCGGGACAGGTGGGGTGGGAATCAGCCCCAGCATTTT	CASSPRDRWGGNQPQHF
TRBD1	TRBJ2-2	few	TRBV9	TGTGCCAGCAGCGCGCCGGGACAGGGCGTGGCCGGGGAGCTGTTTTTT	CASSAPGQGVAGELFF
TRBD1	TRBJ1-2	few	TRBV9	TGTGCCAGCAGCGTAGCTCCGGACAGGGAGGATGGCTACACCTTC	CASSVAPDREDGYTF
TRBD2	TRBJ2-7	NA	TRBV7-2	TGCGCCAGCAGCCACTCGAGCGGGAGGGGGGTCGAGCAGTACTTC	CASSHSSGRGVEQYF
NA	TRBJ2-7	many	TRBV29-1	TGCAGCGTTGAAGATCAAGGTGCCAGGGGAAACGAGCAGTACTTC	CSVEDQGARGNEQYF
NA	TRBJ2-7	few	TRBV20-1	TGCAGTGCTACGAAGGAGGTTTCCTACGAGCAGTACTTC	CSATKEVSYEQYF
NA	TRBJ1-1	few	TRBV7-9	TGTGCCAGCAGCTCCCCGACCCGAGGCACTGAAGCTTTCTTT	CASSSPTRGTEAFF
NA	TRBJ2-5	NA	TRBV10-1	TGCGCCAGCAGACAACTAGGAGGTGAGGAGACCCAGTACTTC	CASRQLGGEETQYF
NA	TRBJ1-2	NA	TRBV25-1	TGTGCCAGCAGTGGTCTAGGGGTCTATGGCTACACCTTC	CASSGLGVYGYTF
TRBD1	TRBJ2-5	once	TRBV7-9	TGTGCCAGCAGCTTAGCCTTACCAACGGGACAGGGTCGAGAAGAGACCCAGTACTTC	CASSLALPTGQGREETQYF
TRBD1	TRBJ1-1	NA	TRBV2	TGTGCCAGCAGGGCGGGACAGGCCAACACTGAAGCTTTCTTT	CASRAGQANTEAFF
TRBD1	TRBJ2-7	once	TRBV29-1	TGCAGCGCAGCCGGGACAGGGGAGGCCTACGAGCAGTACTTC	CSAAGTGEAYEQYF
TRBD1	TRBJ1-2	NA	TRBV24-1	TGTACCACCAGTGATCCTTCTACAGGGGTCTATGGCTACACCTTC	CTTSDPSTGVYGYTF
NA	TRBJ1-6	NA	TRBV10-3	TGTGCCACCTGGGGAGAACGAAAAAATCCAAATTCACCCCTCCACTTT	CATWGERKNPNSPLHF
TRBD2	TRBJ2-5	NA	TRBV2	TGTGCCAGCAGTGCTGATAGCGGGGCCCAGTACTTC	CASSADSGAQYF
TRBD1	TRBJ2-5	NA	TRBV7-9	TGTGCCAGCAGCTTACAGGGGGCCCTGGGGGAGACCCAGTACTTC	CASSLQGALGETQYF
TRBD1	TRBJ1-1	many	TRBV9	TGTGCCAGCAGCGCTCCAGACAGGGGTGACACTGAAGCTTTCTTT	CASSAPDRGDTEAFF
TRBD2	TRBJ2-7	few	TRBV7-8	TGTGCCAGCAGCTCTCCTAGCGGGAGTGGCGAGCAGTACTTC	CASSSPSGSGEQYF
NA	TRBJ2-3	NA	TRBV5-8	TGTGCCAGCAGCTTGGGTGTCACGCAGTATTTT	CASSLGVTQYF
NA	TRBJ2-7	NA	TRBV25-1	TGTGCCAGCAGTGATCCCCGGTCCTACGAGCAGTACTTC	CASSDPRSYEQYF
TRBD1	TRBJ2-2	NA	TRBV20-1	TGCAGTGCTAGAGCTCGGCTCCGGGACAGGGTCACCGGGGAGCTGTTTTTT	CSARARLRDRVTGELFF
TRBD1	TRBJ1-2	many	TRBV5-1	TGCGCCAGCAACAGGGACAGGGGACAGGGCTACACCTTC	CASNRDRGQGYTF
NA	TRBJ2-7	few	TRBV7-6	TGTGCCAGCAGCTCATCCGGGACGGCACCCTACGAGCAGTACTTC	CASSSSGTAPYEQYF
NA	TRBJ1-2	NA	TRBV25-1	TGTGCCAGCGTTGAAAATCGGGGGCCAGAACTCTATGGCTACACCTTC	CASVENRGPELYGYTF
NA	TRBJ1-1	NA	TRBV7-9	TGTGCCAGCAGCTTACTGGGGCTGGGCACTGAAGCTTTCTTT	CASSLLGLGTEAFF
NA	TRBJ2-7	NA	TRBV20-1	TGCAGTGCTAGGGTGACAGGTAGATCTCCGTACTTC	CSARVTGRSPYF
TRBD1	TRBJ1-5	many	TRBV10-3	TGTGCCATCAGTAGGGACACAGGGGGACAGCCCCAGCATTTT	CAISRDTGGQPQHF
NA	TRBJ1-1	few	TRBV10-3	TGTGCCAGCAGCCCCGGGCCACGAGTCCTGAAGAACACTGAAGCTTTCTTT	CASSPGPRVLKNTEAFF
TRBD2	TRBJ2-7	NA	TRBV7-9	TGTGCCAGCAGCCGGGACTCGTTTAGCGGGAGCGAGTACTTC	CASSRDSFSGSEYF
NA	TRBJ1-4	NA	TRBV2	TGTGCCAGCAGTGAAGGGCAGGGAGCCCTTTTT	CASSEGQGALF
NA	TRBJ1-1	many	TRBV2	TGTGCCAGCACCGGGGAGCCTGAAGCTTTCTTT	CASTGEPEAFF
NA	TRBJ2-7	NA	TRBV5-5	TGTGCCAGCAGACACAGTCCACCGGGACAATCTTTAGTCTTC	CASRHSPPGQSLVF
NA	TRBJ1-2	many	TRBV12-3/TRBV12-4	TGTGCCACCTTAGACAGCTATGGCTACACCTTC	CATLDSYGYTF
NA	TRBJ1-2	NA	TRBV29-1	TGCAGCGCTGAAGTCGGGAACGACTATGGCTACGCCTTC	CSAEVGNDYGYAF
TRBD1	TRBJ1-2	NA	TRBV20-1	TGCAGAGCCGTGGGACAGGGCTATGGCTACACCTTC	CRAVGQGYGYTF
NA	TRBJ1-4	NA	TRBV7-8	TGTGCCAGCAGCGGAGTTGGGGGAGGTATTGGAAAACTGTTTTTT	CASSGVGGGIGKLFF
TRBD1	TRBJ2-7	few	TRBV25-1	TGTGCCAGCAGCCAATTACCCTCCGGGACAGGGGGTAAAAACGAGCAGTACTTC	CASSQLPSGTGGKNEQYF
NA	TRBJ2-5	NA	TRBV20-1	TGCAGTGCTAGCGTCGGGGCCGGGGGCGCGGGGACCCAGTACTTC	CSASVGAGGAGTQYF
NA	TRBJ2-7	NA	TRBV2	TGTGCCAGCAGTCTGCCTAGCGACTACGAGCAGTACTTC	CASSLPSDYEQYF
NA	TRBJ1-4	NA	TRBV15	TGTGCCACCAGCAGAGATAGACGGGGAAAACTGTTTTTT	CATSRDRRGKLFF
NA	TRBJ1-2	once	TRBV11-2	TGTGCCAGCCAGGGGAGGGGTTTGAATGGCTACACCTTC	CASQGRGLNGYTF
TRBD2	TRBJ2-7	few	TRBV2	TGTGCCAGAACCGGGACTAGCGGGATCCACGAGCAGTACTTC	CARTGTSGIHEQYF
TRBD2	TRBJ2-7	NA	TRBV7-8	TGTGCCAGCAGCTTAGGGCTAGCGGGTGCTCTCTACGAGCAGTACTTC	CASSLGLAGALYEQYF
NA	TRBJ1-5	many	TRBV7-9	TGTGCCAGCAGCTTAGAGGGTGGAGGCAATCAGCCCCAGCATTTT	CASSLEGGGNQPQHF
NA	TRBJ1-5	NA	TRBV7-2	TGTGCCAGCAGCCGGGACTGGAATCAGCCCCAGCATTTT	CASSRDWNQPQHF
NA	TRBJ1-1	few	TRBV29-1	TGCAGCGTTGGGGGGGCGGTGAACACTGAAGCTTTCTTT	CSVGGAVNTEAFF
TRBD2	TRBJ2-7	NA	TRBV7-2	TGTGCCAGCAGCTTAGTGGGGACTATGGATTACGAGCAGTACTTC	CASSLVGTMDYEQYF
NA	TRBJ1-2	NA	TRBV12-3/TRBV12-4	TGTGCCAGCAGCCGACGACATGGCTACACCTTC	CASSRRHGYTF
TRBD1	TRBJ1-5	many	TRBV29-1	TGCAGCGTTGCGCGGACAGGGGATAGCAATCAGCCCCAGCATTTT	CSVARTGDSNQPQHF
NA	TRBJ2-7	NA	TRBV29-1	TGCAGCGGGAGGGCCTACGAGCAGTACTTC	CSGRAYEQYF
NA	TRBJ1-4	many	TRBV7-2	TGTGCCAGCAGCTTAGTCGTGGCTGGGGAAAAACTGTTTTTT	CASSLVVAGEKLFF
TRBD1	TRBJ1-5	NA	TRBV13	TGTGCCAGCAGCCTGGACAGGGGAATCGGGCAGCCCCAGCATTTT	CASSLDRGIGQPQHF
NA	TRBJ1-2	many	TRBV19	TGTGCCAGTAGTATGGTAGGGAAGGACGGCTACACCTTC	CASSMVGKDGYTF
NA	TRBJ1-1	NA	TRBV29-1	TGCAGCGTTGAAGAGGGGGGGAACACTGAAGCCTTCTTT	CSVEEGGNTEAFF
NA	TRBJ2-7	many	TRBV5-1	TGCGCCAGCAGCTTGTGGACAGCTTACGAGCAGTACTTC	CASSLWTAYEQYF